A single sample is the source of the 4 T cell receptor beta chains below, sequenced in a study of blood T cell repertoires in COVID-19. Profiling relied on immunoSEQ multiplex PCR, and the TCRdb table lists in-frame clones only, not all of them. This table holds over 50,000 clones, about 80% found once. Sequencing was done on a sample of peripheral blood. All receptors come from a human donor in a cohort sampled during active COVID-19.

The J gene is TRBJ2-7, the V gene TRBV9, with unresolved D. Trimming took off 4 bases at V and 2 bases at J, with 13 bases between the two ends. CDR1 is SGDLS, CDR2 YYNGEE, per germline. The CDR3 runs to 14 residues. In DNA form, the CDR3 reads TGTGCCAGCAGCCTCGCCCCGGGTGCCTACGAGCAGTACTTC. This codes for CASSLAPGAYEQYF.

The rearrangement links TRBV6-5 to TRBJ1-3; weak D call: TRBD1 (5 bases). The CDR3 runs to 15 residues. CDR1 and CDR2 (germline): MNHEY, SVGAGI. Between the trimmed V and J ends, which lost 6 bases and 0 bases, there was a span of 12 bases. The CDR3 is CASRQSRVSGNTIYF. The CDR3 bases are TGTGCCAGCAGACAATCCAGGGTCTCTGGAAACACCATATATTTT.

The V and J genes are TRBV28 and TRBJ2-5, with TRBD2 matching over 12 bases. The CDR3 extends over 16 amino acids. V lost 5 bases, J lost 1 base, and 5 bases stayed unmatched. CDR1 and CDR2 from the germline V gene are MDHEN and SYDVKM. For the CDR3, the DNA is TGTGCCAGCAGTCCCGGGACTAGCGGGTTCCAAGAGACCCAGTACTTC. Translated: CASSPGTSGFQETQYF.

This clone was counted only a few times. The chain uses TRBV29-1 and TRBJ1-2, with D possibly matching TRBD1 (6 bases). The CDR3 has 12 residues. From germline, CDR1 is SQVTM and CDR2 ANQGSEA. The V gene lost 4 bases and the J gene lost 1 base, with 7 bases spanning the gap. CDR3 sequence reads: CSVGTDNYGYTF. In nucleotides, the CDR3 is TGCAGCGTTGGGACAGATAACTATGGCTACACCTTC.